This TCR beta chain originates from a study of blood T cell repertoires in COVID-19. Sequencing used immunoSEQ multiplex PCR; TCRdb keeps in-frame clones, though not all of them. The data contain over 250,000 clones, approximately 86% of them singletons. V lost 5 bases, J lost 0 bases, and 6 bases stayed unmatched. The CDR3 is made up of 16 amino acids. The germline V gene encodes CDR1 LNHDA and CDR2 SQIVND (reference sequence). Sequenced sample: peripheral blood. The chain joins TRBV19 to TRBJ2-1; 8 bases agree with TRBD1. This sequence originates from a woman aged 70 to 79 with COVID-19, enrolled during active disease. As DNA, the CDR3 is TGTGCCAGTAGTCGTGACAGGGGTTTCTCCTACAATGAGCAGTTCTTC. Its protein product is CASSRDRGFSYNEQFF.